The sequence of this T cell receptor beta chain was determined in a study of OX40 agonist ivuxolimab in advanced cancers. For the study at large: Patients treated during dose escalation were battling hepatocellular carcinoma, melanoma, renal cell or head and neck cancer. Study-wide results and limits: The authors did not determine the antigen specificity of the expanded peripheral T cells. Relative to CD4+ cells, CD8+ T cells on average had more expanded clones.

Points on this clone: The antigen remains undetermined.

This table comes from immunoSEQ multiplex PCR, and its TCRdb copy is limited to in-frame clones, with some not included. The sample has just over 40,000 clones, roughly 84% seen once. This clonotype was sampled from an adult with an advanced solid tumor such as melanoma, head and neck, liver or kidney cancer. This specimen was CD4+ or CD8+ T cells sorted from blood, taken in a trial of the OX40 agonist ivuxolimab.

The DNA for the CDR3 is TGTGCCAGCAGTTGGGACGGACTGAACACTGAAGCTTTCTTT. Encoded protein: CASSWDGLNTEAFF. This chain connects TRBV6-5 to TRBJ1-1; D is possibly TRBD1 (5 bases). Germline CDR1 is MNHEY and CDR2 is SVGAGI. The CDR3 runs to 14 residues. V was pared by 4 bases and J by 0 bases, with 9 bases between.